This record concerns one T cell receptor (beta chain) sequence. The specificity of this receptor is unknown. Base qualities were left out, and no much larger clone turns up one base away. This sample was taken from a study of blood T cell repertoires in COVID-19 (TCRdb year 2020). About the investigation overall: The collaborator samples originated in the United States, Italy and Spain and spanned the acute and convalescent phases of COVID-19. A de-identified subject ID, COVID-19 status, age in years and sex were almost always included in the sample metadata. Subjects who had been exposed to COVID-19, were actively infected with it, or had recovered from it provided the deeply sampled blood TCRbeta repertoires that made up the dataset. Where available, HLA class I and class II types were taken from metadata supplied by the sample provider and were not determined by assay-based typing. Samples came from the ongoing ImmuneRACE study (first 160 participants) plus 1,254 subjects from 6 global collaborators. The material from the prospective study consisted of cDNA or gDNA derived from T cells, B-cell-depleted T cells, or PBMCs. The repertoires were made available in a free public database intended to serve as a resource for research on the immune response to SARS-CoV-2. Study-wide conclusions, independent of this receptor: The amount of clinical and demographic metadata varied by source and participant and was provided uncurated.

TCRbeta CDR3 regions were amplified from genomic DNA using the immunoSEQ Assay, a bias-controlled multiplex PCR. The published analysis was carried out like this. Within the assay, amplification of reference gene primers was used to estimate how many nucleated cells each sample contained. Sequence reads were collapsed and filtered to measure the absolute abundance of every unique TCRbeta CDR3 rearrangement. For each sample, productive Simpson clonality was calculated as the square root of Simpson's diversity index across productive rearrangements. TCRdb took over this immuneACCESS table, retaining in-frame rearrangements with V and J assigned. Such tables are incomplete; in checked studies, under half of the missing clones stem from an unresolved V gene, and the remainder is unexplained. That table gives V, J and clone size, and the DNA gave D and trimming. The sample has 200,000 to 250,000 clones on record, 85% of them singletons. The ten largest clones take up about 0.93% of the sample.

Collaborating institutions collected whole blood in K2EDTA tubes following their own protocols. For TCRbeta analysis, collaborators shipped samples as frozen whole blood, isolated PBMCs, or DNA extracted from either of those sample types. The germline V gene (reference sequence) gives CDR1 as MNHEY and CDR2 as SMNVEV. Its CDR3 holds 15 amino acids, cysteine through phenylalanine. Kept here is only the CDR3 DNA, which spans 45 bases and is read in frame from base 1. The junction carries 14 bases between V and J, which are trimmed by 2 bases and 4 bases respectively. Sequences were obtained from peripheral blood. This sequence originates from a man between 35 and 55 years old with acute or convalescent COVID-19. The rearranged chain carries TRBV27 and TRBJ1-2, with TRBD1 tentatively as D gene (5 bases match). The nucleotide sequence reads TGTGCCAGCAGTTTAGATGGCAGGGCTGGCTATGGCTACACCTTC. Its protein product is CASSLDGRAGYGYTF.